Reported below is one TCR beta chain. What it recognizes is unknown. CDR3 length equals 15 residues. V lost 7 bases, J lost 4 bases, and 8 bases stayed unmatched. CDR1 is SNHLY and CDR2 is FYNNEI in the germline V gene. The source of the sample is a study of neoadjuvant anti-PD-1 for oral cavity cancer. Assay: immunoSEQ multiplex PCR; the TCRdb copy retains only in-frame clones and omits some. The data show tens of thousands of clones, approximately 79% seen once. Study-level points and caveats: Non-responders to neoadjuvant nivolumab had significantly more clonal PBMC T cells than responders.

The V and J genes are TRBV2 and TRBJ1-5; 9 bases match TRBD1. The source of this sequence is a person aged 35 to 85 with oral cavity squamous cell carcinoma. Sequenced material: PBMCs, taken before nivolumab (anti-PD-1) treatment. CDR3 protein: CASKTAGTGNQPQHF. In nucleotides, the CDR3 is TGTGCCAGCAAGACTGCGGGGACAGGGAATCAGCCCCAGCATTTT.